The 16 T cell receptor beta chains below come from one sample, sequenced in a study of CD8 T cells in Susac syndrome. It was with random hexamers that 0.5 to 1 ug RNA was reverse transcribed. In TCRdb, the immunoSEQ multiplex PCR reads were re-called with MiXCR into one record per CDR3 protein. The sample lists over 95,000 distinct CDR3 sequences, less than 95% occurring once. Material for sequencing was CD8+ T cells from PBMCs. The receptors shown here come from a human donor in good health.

This chain's CDR3 is CASSPTADSNTGELFF. The CDR3 DNA sequence: TGTGCCAGCTCCCCTACAGCCGACTCGAACACCGGGGAGCTGTTTTTT. The chain couples TRBV18 to TRBJ2-2; D is unresolved. Trimming pared 6 bases from V and 0 bases from J, leaving 14 bases between. CDR3 length: 16 residues. CDR1 and CDR2 from the germline V gene are KGHSH and LQKENI.

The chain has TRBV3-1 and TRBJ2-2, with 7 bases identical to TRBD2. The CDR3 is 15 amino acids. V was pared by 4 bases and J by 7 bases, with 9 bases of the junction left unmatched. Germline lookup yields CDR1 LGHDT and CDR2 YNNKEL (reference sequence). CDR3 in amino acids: CASSLGLEGIGELFF. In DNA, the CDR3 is TGTGCCAGCAGCCTAGGACTAGAAGGAATCGGGGAGCTGTTTTTT. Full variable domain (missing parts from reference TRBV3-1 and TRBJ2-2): DTAVSQTPKYLVTQMGNDKSIKCEQNLGHDTMYWYKQDSKKFLKIMFSYNNKELIINETVPNRFSPKSPDKAHLNLHINSLELGDSAVYFCASSLGLEGIGELFFGEGSRLTVL.

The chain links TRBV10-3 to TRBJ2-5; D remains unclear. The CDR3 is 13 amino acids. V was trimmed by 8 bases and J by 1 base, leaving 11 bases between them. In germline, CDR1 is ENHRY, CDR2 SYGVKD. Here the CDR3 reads CAICQAPQETQYF. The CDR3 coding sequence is TGTGCCATCTGCCAGGCTCCCCAAGAGACCCAGTACTTC.

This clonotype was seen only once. CDR3 loop: CSVVGGLNTEAFF. In DNA, the CDR3 is TGCAGCGTTGTCGGGGGGCTGAACACTGAAGCTTTCTTT. This chain uses TRBV29-1 with TRBJ1-1; D possibly corresponds to TRBD1 (6 bases). Trimming removed 4 bases at V and 0 bases at J, with 9 bases between. This CDR3 is built from 13 residues. Germline V gene lookup returns CDR1 SQVTM and CDR2 ANQGSEA. The full variable domain, in which reference TRBV29-1 and TRBJ1-1 provide the parts outside the CDR3, is SAVISQKPSRDICQRGTSLTIQCQVDSQVTMMFWYRQQPGQSLTLIATANQGSEATYESGFVIDKFPISRPNLTFSTLTVSNMSPEDSSIYLCSVVGGLNTEAFFGQGTRLTVV.

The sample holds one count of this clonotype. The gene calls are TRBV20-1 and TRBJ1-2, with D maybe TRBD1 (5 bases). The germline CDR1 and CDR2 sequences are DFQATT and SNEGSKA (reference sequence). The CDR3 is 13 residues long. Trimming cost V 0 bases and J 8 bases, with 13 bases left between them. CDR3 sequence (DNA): TGCAGTGCTAGAGATCTGGGGGTAGGGGGCTACACCTTC. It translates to CSARDLGVGGYTF.

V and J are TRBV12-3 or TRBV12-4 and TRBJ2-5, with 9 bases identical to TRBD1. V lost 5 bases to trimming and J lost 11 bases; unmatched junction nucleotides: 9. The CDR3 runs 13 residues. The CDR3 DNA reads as TGTGCCAGCAGTCGTGGGACAGGGAGAAAACAGTACTTC. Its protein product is CASSRGTGRKQYF.

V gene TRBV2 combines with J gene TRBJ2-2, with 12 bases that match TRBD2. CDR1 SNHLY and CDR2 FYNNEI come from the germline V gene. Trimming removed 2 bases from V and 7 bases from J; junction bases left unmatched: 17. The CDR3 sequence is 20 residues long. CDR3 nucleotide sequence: TGTGCCAGCAGTGAATCGTTTATGAGTAGACTAGCGGGGGAGCGCGGGGAGCTGTTTTTT. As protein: CASSESFMSRLAGERGELFF.

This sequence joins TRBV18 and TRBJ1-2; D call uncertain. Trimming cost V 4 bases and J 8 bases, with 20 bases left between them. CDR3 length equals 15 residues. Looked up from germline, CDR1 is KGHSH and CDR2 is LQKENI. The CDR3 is CASSLTGDKSGGYTF. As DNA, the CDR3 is TGTGCCAGCTCACTGACGGGTGACAAAAGTGGGGGCTACACCTTC.

CDR3 loop: CASSPRQGMETQYF. The CDR3 nucleotides read TGTGCCAGCAGCCCACGGCAGGGGATGGAGACCCAGTACTTC. The V gene is TRBV14, the J gene TRBJ2-5; possible D gene TRBD1, 6 bases. This CDR3 is built from 14 residues. Trimming removed 4 bases from V and 5 bases from J, with 14 bases in between. In germline, CDR1 is SGHDN, CDR2 FVKESK.

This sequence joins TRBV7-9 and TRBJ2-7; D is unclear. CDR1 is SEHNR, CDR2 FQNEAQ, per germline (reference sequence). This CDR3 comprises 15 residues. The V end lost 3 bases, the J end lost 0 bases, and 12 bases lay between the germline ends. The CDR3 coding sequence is TGTGCCAGCAGCTTCAAGAACCGGAGCTCCTACGAGCAGTACTTC. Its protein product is CASSFKNRSSYEQYF.

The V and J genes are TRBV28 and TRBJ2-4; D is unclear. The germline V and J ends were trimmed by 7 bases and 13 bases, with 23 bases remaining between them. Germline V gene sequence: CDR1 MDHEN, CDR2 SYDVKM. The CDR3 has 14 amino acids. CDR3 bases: TGTGCCAGCATTCCAAAGATTAAGGCAGCCTTACAGTACTTC. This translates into CASIPKIKAALQYF.

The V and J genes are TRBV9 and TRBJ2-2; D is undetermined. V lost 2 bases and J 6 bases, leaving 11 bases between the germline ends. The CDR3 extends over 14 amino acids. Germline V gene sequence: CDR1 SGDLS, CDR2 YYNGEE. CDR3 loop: CASSVLGSPGELFF. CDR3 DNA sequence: TGTGCCAGCAGCGTTCTGGGCAGTCCCGGGGAGCTGTTTTTT.

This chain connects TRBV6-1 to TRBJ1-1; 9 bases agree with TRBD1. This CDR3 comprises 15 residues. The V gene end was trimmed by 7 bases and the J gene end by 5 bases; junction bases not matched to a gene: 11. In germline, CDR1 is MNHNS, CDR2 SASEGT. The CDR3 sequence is CASTLTGGTGTEAFF. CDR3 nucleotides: TGTGCCAGCACCCTAACAGGGGGCACGGGGACTGAAGCTTTCTTT.

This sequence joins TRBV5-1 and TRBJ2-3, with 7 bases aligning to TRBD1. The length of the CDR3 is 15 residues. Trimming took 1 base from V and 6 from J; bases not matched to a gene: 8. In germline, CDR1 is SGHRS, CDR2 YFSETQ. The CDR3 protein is CASSLKDRKTDTQYF. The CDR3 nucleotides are TGCGCCAGCAGCTTGAAGGACAGGAAAACCGATACGCAGTATTTT.

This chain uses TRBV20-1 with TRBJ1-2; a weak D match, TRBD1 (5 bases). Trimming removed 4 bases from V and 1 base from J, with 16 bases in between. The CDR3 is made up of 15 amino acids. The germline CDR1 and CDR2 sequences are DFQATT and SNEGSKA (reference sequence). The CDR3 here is CSAKKMGRVNYGYTF. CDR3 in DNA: TGCAGTGCTAAAAAGATGGGCAGGGTTAACTATGGCTACACCTTC.

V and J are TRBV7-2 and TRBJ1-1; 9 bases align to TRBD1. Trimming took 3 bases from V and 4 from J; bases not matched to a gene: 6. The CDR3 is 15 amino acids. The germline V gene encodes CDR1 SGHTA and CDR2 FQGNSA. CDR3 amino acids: CASSFTGGAGTEAFF. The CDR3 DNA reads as TGTGCCAGCAGCTTCACAGGGGGCGCGGGCACTGAAGCTTTCTTT.